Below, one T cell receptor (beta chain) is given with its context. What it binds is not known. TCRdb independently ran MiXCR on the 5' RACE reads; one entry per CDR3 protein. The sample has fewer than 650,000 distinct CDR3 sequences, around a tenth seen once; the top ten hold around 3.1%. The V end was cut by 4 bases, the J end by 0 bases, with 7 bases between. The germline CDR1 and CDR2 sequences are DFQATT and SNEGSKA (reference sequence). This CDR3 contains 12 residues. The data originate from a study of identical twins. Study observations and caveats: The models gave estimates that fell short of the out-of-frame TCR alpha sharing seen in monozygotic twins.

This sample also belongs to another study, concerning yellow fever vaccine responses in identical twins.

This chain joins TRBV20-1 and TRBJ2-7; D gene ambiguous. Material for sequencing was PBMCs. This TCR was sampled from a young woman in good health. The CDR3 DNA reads TGCAGTGCTATGGGCAGCTCCTACGAGCAGTACTTC. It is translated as CSAMGSSYEQYF.